The rows below give T cell receptor beta chains drawn from one sample of a study of human T cells and chemical hapten exposure. TCRdb called the 5' RACE reads again in MiXCR, with one record for every CDR3 protein. The sample has approximately 80,000 distinct CDR3 sequences; 15% to 20% are singletons. The receptors here all came from a female donor in good health. Both conserved end residues are trimmed from each CDR3.

TRBJ2-4 TRBV20-1 GVPTGVKNIQY
TRBJ1-1 TRBV12-3/TRBV12-4 ASSSQGGPTEAF
TRBJ1-3 TRBV29-1 SVADSGNTIY
TRBJ1-5 TRBV6-6 ASSSPENQPQH
TRBJ2-7 TRBV28 ASSSSWTPPGHSYEQY
TRBJ1-6 TRBV28 ASRGTPGNSPLH
TRBJ2-5 TRBV6-5 ASSYTHGGGQETQY
TRBJ2-2 TRBV5-1 ASSSSGNAGELF
TRBJ2-5 TRBV4-3 ASSRGSGLVETQY
TRBJ1-6 TRBV12-3/TRBV12-4 ASSLGDSQYSPLH
TRBJ1-2 TRBV13 ASSDGTGSFYGYT
TRBJ2-7 TRBV12-3/TRBV12-4 ASSLIGGSYEQY
TRBJ1-2 TRBV14 ASSPTVSYGYT
TRBJ2-7 TRBV11-2 ASSLARSQPYEQY
TRBJ1-5 TRBV6-1 ASTPDRRNQPQH
TRBJ1-1 TRBV29-1 SVEVRRDTEAF